One and the same sample provided the 18 T cell receptor beta chains below, sequenced in a study of cytomegalovirus exposure and HLA in healthy donors. 13 Jbeta primers and 60 Vbeta primers were used for the PCR. The method was immunoSEQ multiplex PCR; TCRdb's version includes in-frame clones alone and lacks a portion of them. This table has 150,000 to 200,000 clones, approximately 80% appearing once. Sequenced material: PBMCs. Receptor source: a woman between 25 and 40 years old in good health and CMV-seronegative.

This clone was picked up one time. This sequence joins TRBV7-3 and TRBJ1-1; D unclear. The CDR3 is 13 residues long. Per germline, CDR1 SGHTA and CDR2 FQGTGA. V lost 5 bases and J lost 2, with 9 bases in between. This CDR3 is CASSVNRNTEAFF. CDR3 DNA: TGTGCCAGCAGCGTAAACAGAAACACTGAAGCTTTCTTT.

V gene TRBV5-4 combines with J gene TRBJ2-7, with 9 bases matching TRBD1. CDR1 and CDR2 from the germline V gene are SGHNT and YYREEE (reference sequence). This CDR3 is built from 17 residues. J was trimmed by 5 bases and V by 0 bases; bases with no gene match: 12. In DNA form, the CDR3 reads TGTGCCAGCAGCTTGGGCGTGGGATCACAGGGGGCCAACGAGCAGTACTTC. Its protein is CASSLGVGSQGANEQYF.

The chain carries TRBV7-3 and TRBJ2-1; 9 positions match TRBD1. The germline CDR1 and CDR2 sequences are SGHTA and FQGTGA. The CDR3 contains 14 residues. V lost 5 bases to trimming and J lost 6 bases; unmatched junction nucleotides: 5. Here the CDR3 reads CASSPPGQGNEQFF. CDR3 bases: TGTGCCAGCAGCCCTCCGGGACAGGGCAATGAGCAGTTCTTC.

This rearrangement joins TRBV5-5 to TRBJ1-2; D is ambiguous. CDR1 SGHKS and CDR2 YYEKEE come from the germline V gene (reference sequence). This CDR3 comprises 15 residues. V was pared by 2 bases and J by 8 bases, with 19 bases between. This CDR3 is CASSFVMSATEGYTF. The DNA for the CDR3 is TGTGCCAGCAGCTTCGTGATGTCGGCCACAGAGGGCTACACCTTC.

The genes are TRBV29-1 and TRBJ1-2, with 12 bases matching TRBD1. J gave up 5 bases and V 7 bases, and 14 bases lay outside the gene matches. The germline V gene encodes CDR1 SQVTM and CDR2 ANQGSEA. There are 16 residues in the CDR3. This chain's CDR3 is CSARDRGRSGVYGYTF. CDR3 bases: TGCAGCGCCCGGGACAGGGGGCGTTCGGGTGTGTATGGCTACACCTTC.

The chain uses TRBV5-1 and TRBJ2-2; 9 bases agree with TRBD1. The trim removed 4 bases at V and 5 bases at J, leaving 6 bases unmatched. The CDR3 consists of 15 residues. Germline V CDR1 and CDR2: SGHRS, YFSETQ. CDR3 loop: CASSRDRGTTGELFF. The CDR3 DNA follows: TGCGCCAGCAGCCGAGACAGGGGGACAACCGGGGAGCTGTTTTTT.

This rearrangement joins TRBV11-2 to TRBJ2-1, with D unresolved. Germline V gives CDR1 SGHAT, CDR2 FQNNGV. Trimming took off 4 bases at V and 7 bases at J, with 8 bases between the two ends. The CDR3 is 12 residues long. CDR3: CASSSAGNEQFF. Written as DNA, the CDR3 is TGTGCCAGCAGCTCCGCCGGGAATGAGCAGTTCTTC.

Written as DNA, the CDR3 is TGTGCCAGCAGTGAAGAAGGCAGGGGGTGGTACAATGAGCAGTTCTTC. It specifies CASSEEGRGWYNEQFF. J is TRBJ2-1 and V is TRBV25-1; 7 nucleotides align to TRBD1. V lost 2 bases, J lost 4 bases, and 8 bases stayed unmatched. The CDR3 is made up of 16 amino acids. Germline V gene data show CDR1 as MGHDK and CDR2 as SYGVNS.

The rearrangement links TRBV19 to TRBJ1-2, with 7 bases matching TRBD1. The V gene end was trimmed by 4 bases and the J gene end by 4 bases; junction bases not matched to a gene: 15. Looked up from germline, CDR1 is LNHDA and CDR2 is SQIVND (reference sequence). This CDR3 region has 17 residues. The CDR3 region is CASSSRQGPYDPYGYTF. CDR3 bases: TGTGCCAGTAGTAGCCGACAGGGCCCCTACGACCCCTATGGCTACACCTTC.

On this clone itself: The final CDR3 position lacks the conserved phenylalanine or tryptophan, pointing to a likely read error. It is unclear where the CDR3 begins or ends on the DNA, so no DNA is shown, and the CDR3 is as TCRdb lists it. The gene calls are TRBV30 and TRBJ2-7; the tabulated D call, TRBD1, remains unverified against the DNA. The V gene's germline CDR1 is GTSNPN and CDR2 SVGIG (reference sequence). The CDR3 numbers 11 amino acids, ends counted. The CDR3 here is CAWSVRGTVLL.

This rearrangement joins TRBV21-1 to TRBJ2-7; TRBD2 is the table's D call, not checked against the DNA. TRBV21-1 is labeled a pseudogene. The CDR3 is made up of 12 amino acids. The chain's CDR3 is CASSPGSYEQYF. CDR3 DNA: TGTGCCAGCAGTCCCGGTTCCTACGAGCAGTACTTC.

The DNA for the CDR3 is TGTGCCAGCAGCCCTGGACAGTTTATGAACACCGGGGAGCTGTTTTTT. The encoded protein is CASSPGQFMNTGELFF. The chain employs TRBV5-4 and TRBJ2-2; perhaps TRBD1 as D (6 bases). The germline V and J ends were trimmed by 4 bases and 1 base, with 14 bases remaining between them. Germline V CDR1 and CDR2: SGHNT, YYREEE (reference sequence). The CDR3 loop spans 16 amino acids. The full variable domain, its missing parts supplied by reference TRBV5-4 and TRBJ2-2, is ETGVTQSPTHLIKTRGQQVTLRCSSQSGHNTVSWYQQALGQGPQFIFQYYREEENGRGNFPPRFSGLQFPNYSSELNVNALELDDSALYLCASSPGQFMNTGELFFGEGSRLTVL.

The chain links TRBV6-1 to TRBJ2-2, with TRBD1 as a possible D gene (6 bases). Germline CDR1 and CDR2: MNHNS and SASEGT. This CDR3 has 15 amino acids. V lost 2 bases to trimming and J lost 6 bases, with 13 bases between them. The CDR3 coding sequence is TGTGCCAGCAGTGAAACCAGGGGTCCCCCCGGGGAGCTGTTTTTT. This codes for CASSETRGPPGELFF.

V and J are TRBV19 and TRBJ1-5; no firm D call. Germline V gene lookup returns CDR1 LNHDA and CDR2 SQIVND (reference sequence). The CDR3 has 14 amino acids. Trimming cost V 3 bases and J 3 bases, with 9 bases left between them. In DNA form, the CDR3 reads TGTGCCAGTAGTATTTACGGGGACAATCAGCCCCAGCATTTT. This encodes CASSIYGDNQPQHF. Filled out from reference TRBV19 and TRBJ1-5, the complete variable domain reads DGGITQSPKYLFRKEGQNVTLSCEQNLNHDAMYWYRQDPGQGLRLIYYSQIVNDFQKGDIAEGYSVSREKKESFPLTVTSAQKNPTAFYLCASSIYGDNQPQHFGDGTRLSIL.

The chain uses TRBV28 and TRBJ1-2, with 8 bases lining up with TRBD1. There are 16 residues in the CDR3. Trimming at V came to 4 bases and at J to 3 bases, leaving 10 bases not matched to a gene. Germline CDR1 reads MDHEN; CDR2 reads SYDVKM. The CDR3 DNA reads TGTGCCAGCAGTTCTATTGACAGGGGTTCATACTATGGCTACACCTTC. The encoded protein is CASSSIDRGSYYGYTF.

The rearrangement links TRBV7-8 to TRBJ1-2, with a possible D match to TRBD1 (6 bases). The CDR3 sequence is 16 residues long. V was clipped by 0 bases and J by 4 bases, with 15 bases between them. Germline CDR1 and CDR2: SGHVS and FQNEAQ. CDR3: CASSLATTGLGYGYTF. Written as DNA, the CDR3 is TGTGCCAGCAGCTTAGCTACCACAGGGCTTGGCTATGGCTACACCTTC. Using reference TRBV7-8 and TRBJ1-2 for the parts outside the CDR3, the full variable domain is GAGVSQSPRYKVAKRGQDVALRCDPISGHVSLFWYQQALGQGPEFLTYFQNEAQLDKSGLPSDRFFAERPEGSVSTLKIQRTQQEDSAVYLCASSLATTGLGYGYTFGSGTRLTVV.

V gene TRBV6-1 combines with J gene TRBJ2-1; possibly TRBD1 for D (6 bases). The CDR3 is 15 amino acids. CDR1 MNHNS and CDR2 SASEGT come from the germline V gene. The V end was cut by 2 bases, the J end by 0 bases, with 8 bases between. The DNA for the CDR3 is TGTGCCAGCAGTGAAAGCAGGGGCTCCTACAATGAGCAGTTCTTC. Protein sequence: CASSESRGSYNEQFF.

The J gene is TRBJ2-3, the V gene TRBV30, with D perhaps TRBD1 (5 bases). Germline CDR1 GTSNPN, CDR2 SVGIG (reference sequence). The CDR3 sequence is 14 residues long. Trimming shortened V by 4 bases and J by 6 bases, and 17 bases separated the two germline ends. CDR3 region: CAWTMTRQTDTQYF. As DNA, the CDR3 is TGTGCCTGGACCATGACTCGACAGACGGATACGCAGTATTTT.